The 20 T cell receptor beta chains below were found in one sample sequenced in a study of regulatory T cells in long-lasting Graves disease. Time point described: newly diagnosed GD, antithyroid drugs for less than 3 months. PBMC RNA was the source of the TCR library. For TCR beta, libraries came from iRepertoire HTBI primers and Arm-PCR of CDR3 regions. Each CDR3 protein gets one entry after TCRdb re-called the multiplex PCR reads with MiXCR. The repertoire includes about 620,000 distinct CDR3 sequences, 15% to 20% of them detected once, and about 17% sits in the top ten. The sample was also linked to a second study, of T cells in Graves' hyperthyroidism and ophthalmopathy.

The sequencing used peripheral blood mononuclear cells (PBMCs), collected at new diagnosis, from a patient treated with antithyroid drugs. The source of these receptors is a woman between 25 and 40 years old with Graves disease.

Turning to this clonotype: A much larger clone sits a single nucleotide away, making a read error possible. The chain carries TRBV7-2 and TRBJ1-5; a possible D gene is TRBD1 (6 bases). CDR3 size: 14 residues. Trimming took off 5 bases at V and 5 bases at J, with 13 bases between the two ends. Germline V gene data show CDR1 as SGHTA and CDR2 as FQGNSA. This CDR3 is CASSQGHLDQPQHF. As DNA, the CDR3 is TGTGCCAGCAGCCAGGGGCACCTAGATCAGCCCCAGCATTTT.

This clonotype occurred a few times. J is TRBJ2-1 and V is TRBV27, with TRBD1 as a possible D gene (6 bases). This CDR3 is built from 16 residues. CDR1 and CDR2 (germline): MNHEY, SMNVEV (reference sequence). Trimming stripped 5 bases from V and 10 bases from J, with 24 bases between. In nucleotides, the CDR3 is TGTGCCAGCAGTATAGGGCGGCGTCTTACCGACAGGGAGCAGTTCTTC. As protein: CASSIGRRLTDREQFF.

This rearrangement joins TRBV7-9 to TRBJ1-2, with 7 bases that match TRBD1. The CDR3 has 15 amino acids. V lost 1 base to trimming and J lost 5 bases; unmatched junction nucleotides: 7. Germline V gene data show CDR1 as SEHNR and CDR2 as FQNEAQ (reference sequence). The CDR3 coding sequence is TGTGCCAGCAGCTTAGGACAGGGAGGAGTTTATGGCTACACCTTC. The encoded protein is CASSLGQGGVYGYTF.

In nucleotides, the CDR3 is TGTGCCATCAGTGGGACTAGCGGCAGGGTAGATACGCAGTATTTT. As protein: CAISGTSGRVDTQYF. This chain links TRBV10-3 with TRBJ2-3; the match to TRBD2 covers 10 bases. The CDR3 loop spans 15 amino acids. Trimming took 4 bases from V and 5 from J; bases not matched to a gene: 6. The germline V gene has CDR1 ENHRY and CDR2 SYGVKD.

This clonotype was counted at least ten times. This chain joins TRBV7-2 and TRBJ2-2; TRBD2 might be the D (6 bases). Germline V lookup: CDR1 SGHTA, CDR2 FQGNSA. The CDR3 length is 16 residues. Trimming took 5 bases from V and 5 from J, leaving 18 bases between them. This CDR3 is CASSQGARDWTGELFF. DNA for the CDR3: TGTGCCAGCAGCCAGGGAGCACGGGACTGGACCGGGGAGCTGTTTTTT.

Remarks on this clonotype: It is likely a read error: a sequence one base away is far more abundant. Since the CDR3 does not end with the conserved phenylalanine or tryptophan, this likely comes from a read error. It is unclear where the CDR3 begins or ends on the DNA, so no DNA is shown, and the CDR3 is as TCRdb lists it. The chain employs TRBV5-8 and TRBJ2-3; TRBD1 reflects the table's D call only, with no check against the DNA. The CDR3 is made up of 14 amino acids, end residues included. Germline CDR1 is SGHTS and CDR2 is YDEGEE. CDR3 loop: CASIFGDRGYEQYL.

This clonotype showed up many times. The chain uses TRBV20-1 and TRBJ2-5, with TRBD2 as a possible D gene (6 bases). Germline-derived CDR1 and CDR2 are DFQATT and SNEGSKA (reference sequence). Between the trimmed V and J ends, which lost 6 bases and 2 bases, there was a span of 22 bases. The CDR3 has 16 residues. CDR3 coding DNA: TGCAGTGCCCTAGGGGCTGACGGAGGGTTACAAGAGACCCAGTACTTC. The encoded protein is CSALGADGGLQETQYF.

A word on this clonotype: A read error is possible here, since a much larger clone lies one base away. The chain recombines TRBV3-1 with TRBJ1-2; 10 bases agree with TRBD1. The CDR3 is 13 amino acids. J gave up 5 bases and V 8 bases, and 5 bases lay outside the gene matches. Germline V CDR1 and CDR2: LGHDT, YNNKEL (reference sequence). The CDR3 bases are TGTGCCAGCGGGGACAGGGGAGTGTATGGCTACACCTTC. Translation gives CASGDRGVYGYTF.

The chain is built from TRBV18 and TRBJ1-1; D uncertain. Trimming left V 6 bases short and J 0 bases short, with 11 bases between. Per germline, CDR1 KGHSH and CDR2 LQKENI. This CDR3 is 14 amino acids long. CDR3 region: CASSPTQVNTEAFF. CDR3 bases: TGTGCCAGCTCGCCTACCCAGGTGAACACTGAAGCTTTCTTT.

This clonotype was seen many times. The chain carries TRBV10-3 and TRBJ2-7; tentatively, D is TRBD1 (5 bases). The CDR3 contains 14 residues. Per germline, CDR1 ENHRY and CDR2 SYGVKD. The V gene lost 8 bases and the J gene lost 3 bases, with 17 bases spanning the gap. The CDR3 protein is CAIGIGQGGYEQYF. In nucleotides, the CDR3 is TGTGCCATCGGAATAGGGCAGGGTGGCTACGAGCAGTACTTC.

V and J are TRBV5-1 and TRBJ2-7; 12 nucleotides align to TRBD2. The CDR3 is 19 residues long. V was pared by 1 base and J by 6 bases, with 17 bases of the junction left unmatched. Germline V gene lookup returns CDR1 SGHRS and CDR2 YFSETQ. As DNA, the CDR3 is TGCGCCAGCAGCTTGCCTTCGGGGAAAACTAGCGGGAGGACCTGCGAGCAGTACTTC. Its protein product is CASSLPSGKTSGRTCEQYF. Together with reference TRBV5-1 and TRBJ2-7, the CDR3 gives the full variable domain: KAGVTQTPRYLIKTRGQQVTLSCSPISGHRSVSWYQQTPGQGLQFLFEYFSETQRNKGNFPGRFSGRQFSNSRSEMNVSTLELGDSALYLCASSLPSGKTSGRTCEQYFGPGTRLTVT.

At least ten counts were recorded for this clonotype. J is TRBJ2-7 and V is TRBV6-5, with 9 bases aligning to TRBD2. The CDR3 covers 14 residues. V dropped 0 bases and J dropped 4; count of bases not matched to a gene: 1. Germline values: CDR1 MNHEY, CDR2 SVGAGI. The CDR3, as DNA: TGTGCCAGCAGTTACTCGGCGGGAGGGTACGAGCAGTACTTC. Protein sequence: CASSYSAGGYEQYF.

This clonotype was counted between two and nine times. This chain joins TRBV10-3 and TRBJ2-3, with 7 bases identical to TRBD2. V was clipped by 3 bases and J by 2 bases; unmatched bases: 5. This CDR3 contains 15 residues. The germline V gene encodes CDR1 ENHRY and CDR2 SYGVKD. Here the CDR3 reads CAISDGLADTDTQYF. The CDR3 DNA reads TGTGCCATCAGTGACGGGCTAGCGGACACAGATACGCAGTATTTT.

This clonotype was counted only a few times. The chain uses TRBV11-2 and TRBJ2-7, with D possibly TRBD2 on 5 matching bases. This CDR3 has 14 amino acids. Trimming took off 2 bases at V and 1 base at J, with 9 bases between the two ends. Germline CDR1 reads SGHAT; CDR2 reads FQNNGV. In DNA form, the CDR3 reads TGTGCCAGCAGCTTAAACTGGGAGTCCTACGAGCAGTACTTC. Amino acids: CASSLNWESYEQYF.

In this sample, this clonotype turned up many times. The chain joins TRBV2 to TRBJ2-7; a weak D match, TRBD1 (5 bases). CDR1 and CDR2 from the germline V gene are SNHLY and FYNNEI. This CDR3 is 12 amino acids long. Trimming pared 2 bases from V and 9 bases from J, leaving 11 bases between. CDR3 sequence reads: CASSEYIGVQYF. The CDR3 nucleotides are TGTGCCAGCAGTGAATACATAGGGGTGCAGTACTTC.

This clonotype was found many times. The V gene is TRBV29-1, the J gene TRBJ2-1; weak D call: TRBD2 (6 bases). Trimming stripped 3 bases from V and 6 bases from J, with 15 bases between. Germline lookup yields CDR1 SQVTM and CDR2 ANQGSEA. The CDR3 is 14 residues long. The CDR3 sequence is CSVESGSGVNEQFF. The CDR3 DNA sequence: TGCAGCGTTGAGTCGGGATCGGGAGTCAATGAGCAGTTCTTC.

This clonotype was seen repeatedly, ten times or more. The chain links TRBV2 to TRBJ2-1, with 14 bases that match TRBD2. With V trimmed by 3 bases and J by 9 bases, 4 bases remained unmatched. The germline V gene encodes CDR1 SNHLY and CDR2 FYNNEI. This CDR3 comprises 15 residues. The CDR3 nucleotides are TGTGCCAGCAGTGAGACTAGCGGGAGGGCCGGTGAGCAGTTCTTC. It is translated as CASSETSGRAGEQFF.

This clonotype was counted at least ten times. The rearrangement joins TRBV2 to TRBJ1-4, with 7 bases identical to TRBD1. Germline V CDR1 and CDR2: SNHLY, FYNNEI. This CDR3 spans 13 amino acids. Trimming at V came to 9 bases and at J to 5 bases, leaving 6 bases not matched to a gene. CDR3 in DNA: TGTGCCAGTTCTGTGACAGGGAATGAAAAACTGTTTTTT. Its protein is CASSVTGNEKLFF.

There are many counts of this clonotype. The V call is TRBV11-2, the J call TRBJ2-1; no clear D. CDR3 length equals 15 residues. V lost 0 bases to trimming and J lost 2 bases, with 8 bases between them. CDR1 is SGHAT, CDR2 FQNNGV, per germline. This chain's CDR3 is CASSLERFPYNEQFF. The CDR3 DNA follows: TGTGCCAGCAGCTTAGAGAGGTTCCCCTACAATGAGCAGTTCTTC.

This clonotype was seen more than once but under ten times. CDR3 in DNA: TGTGCCAGCAGTGAAGCTATTTTAGGGGGACAGGGTAACGAGCAGTACTTC. The encoded protein is CASSEAILGGQGNEQYF. The V and J genes are TRBV6-1 and TRBJ2-7; 9 bases map to TRBD1. The CDR3 contains 17 residues. The germline gives CDR1 MNHNS, CDR2 SASEGT. After removal of 0 bases from V and 5 bases from J, the junction contained 11 bases not matched to a gene.